One and the same sample provided the 25 T cell receptor beta chains below, sequenced in a study of blood T cell repertoires in COVID-19. Sequencing was performed with immunoSEQ multiplex PCR; in TCRdb, only in-frame clones are kept and a portion is missing. The data contain approximately 230,000 clones, about 80% of them singletons. The sample consisted of peripheral blood. These receptor sequences come from an elderly woman with active or convalescent COVID-19.

The chain recombines TRBV12-3 or TRBV12-4 with TRBJ2-3; tentative D call: TRBD1 (5 bases). V was cut by 0 bases and J by 7 bases, with 8 bases left in between. The CDR3 is 13 amino acids. The DNA of the CDR3 is TGTGCCAGCAGTTTAGCAGGGGCCAATACGCAGTATTTT. Translated: CASSLAGANTQYF.

The chain recombines TRBV24-1 with TRBJ2-1, with D perhaps matching TRBD1 (5 bases). This CDR3 has 16 residues. The V and J ends lost 6 bases and 3 bases respectively, with 17 bases between them. The germline CDR1 and CDR2 sequences are KGHDR and SFDVKD. CDR3 coding DNA: TGTGCCACCAGTAGTACCCATGGGGCCTACTACAATGAGCAGTTCTTC. It yields the protein CATSSTHGAYYNEQFF.

The chain uses TRBV4-1 and TRBJ2-7, with D perhaps TRBD2 (6 bases). The CDR3 is made up of 14 amino acids. V was pared by 8 bases and J by 0 bases, with 14 bases between. Looked up from germline, CDR1 is MGHRA and CDR2 is YSYEKL. CDR3 in DNA: TGCGCCAGCTCCGTGGGGGGTGGCTCCTACGAGCAGTACTTC. It translates to CASSVGGGSYEQYF.

The rearrangement joins TRBV29-1 to TRBJ2-1; D might be TRBD2 (6 bases). V was pared by 6 bases and J by 9 bases, with 18 bases between. This CDR3 has 13 amino acids. The V gene's germline CDR1 is SQVTM and CDR2 ANQGSEA. The CDR3 DNA reads as TGCAGCGTCACCCCCGCGGGGCGGGGTGAGCAGTTCTTC. Residues: CSVTPAGRGEQFF.

This clone was counted a single time. The chain recombines TRBV9 with TRBJ2-7; D perhaps matches TRBD1 (5 bases). This CDR3 spans 15 amino acids. Deletions cut 0 bases from V and 2 bases from J, with 12 bases between. In germline, CDR1 is SGDLS, CDR2 YYNGEE. CDR3 region: CASSVAPGLPYEQYF. CDR3 nucleotide sequence: TGTGCCAGCAGCGTAGCTCCAGGGTTACCCTACGAGCAGTACTTC.

The chain employs TRBV7-9 and TRBJ1-6; D is possibly TRBD1 (6 bases). The CDR3 loop spans 13 amino acids. Germline V gene sequence: CDR1 SEHNR, CDR2 FQNEAQ (reference sequence). V lost 5 bases and J lost 13, with 15 bases in between. As DNA, the CDR3 is TGTGCCAGCAGCGCAGCGGAACAGGGTCCCCTCCACTTT. It codes for CASSAAEQGPLHF.

J is TRBJ2-1 and V is TRBV28; D gene uncertain. Germline lookup yields CDR1 MDHEN and CDR2 SYDVKM. The germline V and J ends were trimmed by 2 bases and 6 bases, with 11 bases remaining between them. The length of the CDR3 is 14 residues. Here the CDR3 reads CASSLPFPPNEQFF. The CDR3 DNA reads TGTGCCAGCAGTTTACCTTTTCCCCCCAATGAGCAGTTCTTC.

The V gene is TRBV20-1, the J gene TRBJ2-1; the match to TRBD2 covers 11 bases. CDR1 is DFQATT and CDR2 is SNEGSKA in the germline V gene (reference sequence). Unmatched junction bases numbered 6, after V lost 3 bases and J lost 5 bases. CDR3 length equals 15 residues. The CDR3 is CSASTLAGGHNEQFF. CDR3 coding DNA: TGCAGTGCTAGTACCCTAGCGGGGGGACACAATGAGCAGTTCTTC.

The V gene is TRBV15, the J gene TRBJ2-3, with a possible D match to TRBD2 (6 bases). Germline V gene sequence: CDR1 LNHNV, CDR2 YYDKDF (reference sequence). This CDR3 is 15 amino acids long. V gave up 1 base and J gave up 5 bases, with 13 bases separating them. CDR3 sequence (DNA): TGTGCCACCAGCAGAGGTGGGACTTACTTAGATACGCAGTATTTT. Translation gives CATSRGGTYLDTQYF.

The chain is built from TRBV29-1 and TRBJ1-2, with 8 bases matching TRBD1. Germline CDR1 reads SQVTM; CDR2 reads ANQGSEA. CDR3 length: 13 amino acids. V was pared by 7 bases and J by 3 bases, with 7 bases of the junction left unmatched. The CDR3 spells CSARDRPHYGYTF. Written as DNA, the CDR3 is TGCAGCGCCCGGGACAGGCCTCACTATGGCTACACCTTC.

The chain uses TRBV4-1 and TRBJ1-2; 8 nucleotides align to TRBD1. The CDR3 covers 18 residues. V shed 0 bases and J 3 bases; nucleotides not matched to a gene: 12. Germline CDR1 is MGHRA and CDR2 is YSYEKL. This CDR3 is CASSQDPRTGRYDYGYTF. CDR3 DNA: TGCGCCAGCAGCCAAGATCCCCGGACAGGGAGATATGACTATGGCTACACCTTC.

The rearrangement joins TRBV3-1 (or the pseudogene TRBV3-2) to TRBJ2-2; D is ambiguous. V was clipped by 2 bases and J by 5 bases, with 6 bases between them. Germline assignment: CDR1 LGHDT and CDR2 YNNKEL (reference sequence). This CDR3 is 13 amino acids long. The CDR3 coding sequence is TGTGCCAGCAGCCAAACGGTTACCGGGGAGCTGTTTTTT. As protein: CASSQTVTGELFF.

V is TRBV13 and J is TRBJ2-1; 14 bases are shared with TRBD2. Trimming cost V 3 bases and J 3 bases; bases outside gene matches: 1. CDR1 and CDR2 from the germline V gene are PRHDT and FYEKMQ (reference sequence). The CDR3 runs 16 residues. The CDR3 loop is CASSLGTSGSYNEQFF. The CDR3, as DNA: TGTGCCAGCAGCTTGGGGACTAGCGGGAGCTACAATGAGCAGTTCTTC.

V usage is TRBV5-1 and J usage is TRBJ2-7; D is undetermined. Trimming removed 0 bases at V and 3 bases at J, with 16 bases between. In germline, CDR1 is SGHRS, CDR2 YFSETQ. This CDR3 region has 16 residues. Written as DNA, the CDR3 is TGCGCCAGCAGCTTGGAATCAGGCAACCCTTTCTACGAGCAGTACTTC. It encodes CASSLESGNPFYEQYF.

This clone has just a few counts. The V gene is TRBV5-6, the J gene TRBJ2-7, with 8 bases fitting TRBD2. Per germline, CDR1 SGHDT and CDR2 YYEEEE. V was clipped by 4 bases and J by 3 bases; unmatched bases: 6. The CDR3 contains 14 residues. The CDR3 bases are TGTGCCAGCAGCGAGACGGGGGGGAGCTACGAGCAGTACTTC. Protein sequence: CASSETGGSYEQYF.

The CDR3 nucleotides read TGTGCCAGCAGCTCGCAGGTTAACAACTATGGCTACACCTTC. This encodes CASSSQVNNYGYTF. This sequence joins TRBV5-4 and TRBJ1-2, with D hard to call. CDR1 and CDR2 (germline): SGHNT, YYREEE (reference sequence). This CDR3 comprises 14 residues. V was pared by 3 bases and J by 2 bases, with 11 bases between. The full variable domain, rest sourced from reference TRBV5-4 and TRBJ1-2, is ETGVTQSPTHLIKTRGQQVTLRCSSQSGHNTVSWYQQALGQGPQFIFQYYREEENGRGNFPPRFSGLQFPNYSSELNVNALELDDSALYLCASSSQVNNYGYTFGSGTRLTVV.

This chain connects TRBV27 to TRBJ1-5; a possible D gene is TRBD1 (5 bases). The CDR3 contains 15 residues. Per the germline V gene, CDR1 is MNHEY and CDR2 is SMNVEV (reference sequence). V lost 2 bases and J lost 1, with 9 bases in between. In DNA, the CDR3 is TGTGCCAGCAGTTTAAAAGGGGCGAGCAATCAGCCCCAGCATTTT. The encoded protein is CASSLKGASNQPQHF.

This clone was seen just once. The chain uses TRBV11-2 and TRBJ2-1; TRBD1 might be the D (7 bases). V lost 3 bases to trimming and J lost 4 bases, with 16 bases between them. The V gene's germline CDR1 is SGHAT and CDR2 FQNNGV. The CDR3 runs to 16 residues. The CDR3 coding sequence is TGTGCCAGCAGCTTGGAGGGGGCCGTCAGATACAATGAGCAGTTCTTC. This encodes CASSLEGAVRYNEQFF.

The chain recombines TRBV29-1 with TRBJ1-2; D ambiguous. The CDR3 totals 14 residues. Germline values: CDR1 SQVTM, CDR2 ANQGSEA. The V end was cut by 3 bases, the J end by 1 base, with 12 bases between. CDR3 nucleotide sequence: TGCAGCGTTGATGAGGTCCACATTAACTATGGCTACACCTTC. Amino acids: CSVDEVHINYGYTF. Drawing the rest from reference TRBV29-1 and TRBJ1-2, the complete variable domain is SAVISQKPSRDICQRGTSLTIQCQVDSQVTMMFWYRQQPGQSLTLIATANQGSEATYESGFVIDKFPISRPNLTFSTLTVSNMSPEDSSIYLCSVDEVHINYGYTFGSGTRLTVV.

This clone appeared a few times. The chain joins TRBV7-8 to TRBJ1-2; D perhaps matches TRBD1 (6 bases). The CDR3 extends over 16 amino acids. Germline V lookup: CDR1 SGHVS, CDR2 FQNEAQ. The germline V and J ends were trimmed by 1 base and 2 bases, with 14 bases remaining between them. CDR3 nucleotides: TGTGCCAGCAGCTTAGGTCCAGCCAGGGGCAACTATGGCTACACCTTC. Protein: CASSLGPARGNYGYTF.

The chain combines TRBV3-1 (or the pseudogene TRBV3-2) with TRBJ1-5, with 7 positions matching TRBD1. Germline V lookup: CDR1 LGHDT, CDR2 YNNKEL (reference sequence). The CDR3 is made up of 15 amino acids. J gave up 7 bases and V 1 base, and 7 bases lay outside the gene matches. The CDR3: CASSQGDRVSQPQHF. DNA for the CDR3: TGTGCCAGCAGCCAAGGCGACAGGGTATCGCAGCCCCAGCATTTT.

This chain connects TRBV12-3 or TRBV12-4 to TRBJ1-5, with D hard to call. The CDR3 is made up of 13 amino acids. V lost 3 bases, J lost 6 bases, and 9 bases lay in between. Here the CDR3 DNA reads TGTGCCAGCAGTTTGAGTGGAGGTCAGCCCCAGCATTTT. Its translation is CASSLSGGQPQHF.

The chain couples TRBV7-9 to TRBJ1-1; D gene uncertain. V lost 0 bases, J lost 4 bases, and 12 bases lay in between. The germline gives CDR1 SEHNR, CDR2 FQNEAQ (reference sequence). The CDR3 loop spans 15 amino acids. CDR3 bases: TGTGCCAGCAGCTTAGCAGCCGGGAGAGCCACTGAAGCTTTCTTT. This codes for CASSLAAGRATEAFF.

The V call is TRBV5-4, the J call TRBJ2-1; D possibly corresponds to TRBD2 (6 bases). Trimming stripped 2 bases from V and 8 bases from J, with 17 bases between. This CDR3 is built from 15 residues. The germline V gene encodes CDR1 SGHNT and CDR2 YYREEE (reference sequence). The CDR3 DNA reads as TGTGCCAGCAGCTTTAGCGGTAGGGCTGACGATGAGCAGTTCTTC. Its translation: CASSFSGRADDEQFF.

CDR3 sequence (DNA): TGTGCCATCAGTCCGGGACAGGGGTTCTATGGCTACACCTTC. The encoded protein is CAISPGQGFYGYTF. This chain links TRBV10-3 with TRBJ1-2, with 10 bases lining up with TRBD1. J gave up 4 bases and V 5 bases, and 4 bases lay outside the gene matches. The germline V gene has CDR1 ENHRY and CDR2 SYGVKD. The CDR3 contains 14 residues.